This is a list of T cell receptor beta chains from one sample in a study of T cell repertoires in cytomegalovirus infection. One entry per CDR3 protein, called by TCRdb with MiXCR from the reads. This sample has approximately 74,000 distinct CDR3 sequences; approximately 40% occur once, and the top ten carry 80% to 95%. These receptors lack a known antigen. The specimen comprised CD8+ T cells from cultured PBMCs, sampled from culture after CMV antigen stimulation. These receptors all stem from a human donor in good health (CMV status not recorded). Some clones in this sample may be carry-over from other donors' samples. The conserved cysteine and the conserved F or W are not part of the CDR3 here.

v_call: TRBV7-8
j_call: TRBJ1-2
cdr3_aa: ASSVSPILGGIDYGYT

v_call: TRBV27
j_call: TRBJ2-5
cdr3_aa: ASSLISTGGFWETQY

v_call: TRBV14
j_call: TRBJ1-1
cdr3_aa: ASSQETGQGVKAF

v_call: TRBV7-9
j_call: TRBJ2-1
cdr3_aa: ASSLEAGATPNEQF

v_call: TRBV2
j_call: TRBJ2-2
cdr3_aa: ASARLAGPNTGELF

v_call: TRBV28
j_call: TRBJ2-7
cdr3_aa: ASSYRQGGFYEQY

v_call: TRBV4-1
j_call: TRBJ2-1
cdr3_aa: ASSQLDRGPTYNEQF

v_call: TRBV7-2
j_call: TRBJ2-1
cdr3_aa: ASSPRGAPYNEQF

v_call: TRBV7-2
j_call: TRBJ2-2
cdr3_aa: ASPGWGPGGELF

v_call: TRBV4-1
j_call: TRBJ1-6
cdr3_aa: ASSQVRGEGSPLH